Listed here are 9 T cell receptor beta chains from one sample, sequenced in a study of blood T cell repertoires in COVID-19. Profiled with immunoSEQ multiplex PCR; TCRdb holds only in-frame clones, not every one. The sample lists 350,000 or so clones, approximately 82% occurring once. Sequencing used peripheral blood. The source of these receptors is a man aged 25-45 years with active or convalescent COVID-19.

This chain uses TRBV5-1 with TRBJ2-2; 9 bases agree with TRBD2. The germline V gene has CDR1 SGHRS and CDR2 YFSETQ. The CDR3 covers 16 residues. V was pared by 7 bases and J by 5 bases, with 12 bases of the junction left unmatched. The CDR3 reads CASAHPPSGDTGELFF. In nucleotides, the CDR3 is TGCGCCAGCGCCCACCCCCCTAGCGGGGATACCGGGGAGCTGTTTTTT.

Only one count was recorded for this clone. The rearrangement uses TRBV9 and TRBJ1-3; no firm D call. The CDR3 totals 14 residues. V lost 0 bases, J lost 1 base, and 5 bases lay in between. CDR1 is SGDLS and CDR2 is YYNGEE in the germline V gene. CDR3 protein: CASSVVESGNTIYF. DNA for the CDR3: TGTGCCAGCAGCGTAGTCGAGTCTGGAAACACCATATATTTT.

The chain carries TRBV5-8 and TRBJ1-4, with D perhaps matching TRBD1 (5 bases). V dropped 5 bases and J dropped 4 bases, with 15 bases sitting between them. The CDR3 spans 15 residues. Germline CDR1 reads SGHTS; CDR2 reads YDEGEE. The CDR3: CASRGPGLVNEKLFF. CDR3 nucleotide sequence: TGTGCCAGCAGGGGCCCGGGACTAGTTAATGAAAAACTGTTTTTT.

V is TRBV30 and J is TRBJ2-3, with 10 bases aligning to TRBD2. The CDR3 totals 13 residues. Per the germline V gene, CDR1 is GTSNPN and CDR2 is SVGIG (reference sequence). Trimming took 5 bases from V and 3 from J; bases not matched to a gene: 2. CDR3 in amino acids: CAWRAGGTDTQYF. The CDR3 DNA reads TGTGCCTGGCGAGCGGGGGGGACAGATACGCAGTATTTT.

J is TRBJ2-3 and V is TRBV28; 13 nucleotides line up with TRBD2. With 4 bases clipped from V and 1 base from J, the junction kept 2 bases outside the gene matches. Germline CDR1 and CDR2: MDHEN and SYDVKM. This CDR3 has 16 residues. The CDR3 is CASSSGLAGGTDTQYF. The CDR3 DNA is TGTGCCAGCAGTTCTGGACTAGCGGGGGGCACAGATACGCAGTATTTT.

The chain is built from TRBV7-3 and TRBJ2-7; 9 bases are shared with TRBD1. Germline V gene data show CDR1 as SGHTA and CDR2 as FQGTGA. Trimming at V came to 5 bases and at J to 4 bases, leaving 6 bases not matched to a gene. The CDR3 loop spans 14 amino acids. This chain's CDR3 is CASSPQGAGYEQYF. The CDR3 DNA reads TGTGCCAGCAGCCCACAGGGGGCGGGATACGAGCAGTACTTC. Full variable domain (remainder filled in from reference TRBV7-3 and TRBJ2-7): GAGVSQTPSNKVTEKGKYVELRCDPISGHTALYWYRQSLGQGPEFLIYFQGTGAADDSGLPNDRFFAVRPEGSVSTLKIQRTERGDSAVYLCASSPQGAGYEQYFGPGTRLTVT.

The gene calls are TRBV14 and TRBJ2-1; 14 bases align to TRBD2. V lost 0 bases and J lost 7; bases outside the gene matches: 5. CDR1 SGHDN and CDR2 FVKESK come from the germline V gene. The CDR3 has 17 amino acids. The CDR3 DNA reads as TGTGCCAGCAGCCAAGAGCTGGGACTAGCGGGAGAAAATGAGCAGTTCTTC. Its translation is CASSQELGLAGENEQFF.

This clone showed up many times. This chain connects TRBV28 to TRBJ1-2; no definite D call. V gave up 6 bases and J gave up 5 bases, with 10 bases separating them. The V gene's germline CDR1 is MDHEN and CDR2 SYDVKM. This CDR3 spans 12 amino acids. The CDR3 sequence: CASSSPVYGYTF. In nucleotides, the CDR3 is TGTGCCAGCAGCTCCCCCGTGTATGGCTACACCTTC.

The table lists this clone with a few counts. This rearrangement joins TRBV6-2 or TRBV6-3 to TRBJ2-2; 9 bases line up with TRBD2. Germline CDR1 and CDR2: MNHEY and SVGEGT. The V and J ends lost 5 bases and 3 bases, in that order; junction bases with no gene match: 7. The CDR3 runs 16 residues. The CDR3 bases are TGTGCCAGCAGTCCGCCGACTAGCGGCTACACCGGGGAGCTGTTTTTT. Residues: CASSPPTSGYTGELFF.